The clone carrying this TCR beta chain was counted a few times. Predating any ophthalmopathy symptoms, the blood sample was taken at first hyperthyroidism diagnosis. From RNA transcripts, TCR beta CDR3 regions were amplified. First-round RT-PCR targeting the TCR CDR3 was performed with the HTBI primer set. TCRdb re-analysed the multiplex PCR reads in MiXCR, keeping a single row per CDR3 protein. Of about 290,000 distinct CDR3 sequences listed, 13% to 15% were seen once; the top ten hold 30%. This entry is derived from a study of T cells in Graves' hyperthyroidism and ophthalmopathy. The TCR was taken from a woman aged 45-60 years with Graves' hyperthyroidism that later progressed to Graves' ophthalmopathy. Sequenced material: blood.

In DNA, the CDR3 is TGTGCCAGCAGCCCACGGAAAGAGACCCAGTACTTC. It specifies CASSPRKETQYF. The V gene is TRBV7-6, the J gene TRBJ2-5; D unclear. Germline CDR1 SGHVS, CDR2 FNYEAQ. Trimming shortened V by 5 bases and J by 3 bases, and 7 bases separated the two germline ends. The CDR3 has 12 amino acids. Variable domain in full (rest from reference TRBV7-6 and TRBJ2-5): GAGVSQSPRYKVTKRGQDVALRCDPISGHVSLYWYRQALGQGPEFLTYFNYEAQQDKSGLPNDRFSAERPEGSISTLTIQRTEQRDSAMYRCASSPRKETQYFGPGTRLLVL.